The 2 T cell receptor beta chains in this list originate from one sample, sequenced in a study of beta chain features in type 1 diabetes. The study reverse transcribed the entire isolated RNA, so it sequenced expressed TCRB transcripts. Clones were read by immunoSEQ multiplex PCR, and TCRdb kept only the in-frame ones, dropping some. This sample has about 340,000 clones, with approximately 10% found just once. These receptors' antigens are unknown. Regarding the study as a whole: Type 1 diabetes patients had TCRB CDR3s that were shorter (moderately but significantly so) in all four CD4+ subsets.

The sample comprised central memory CD4+ T cells from blood. These receptors were taken from a man aged 30 to 39 with type 1 diabetes.

The V and J genes are TRBV7-2 and TRBJ1-6; D is possibly TRBD1 (5 bases). The CDR3 runs 17 residues. The V end lost 0 bases, the J end lost 0 bases, and 9 bases lay between the germline ends. CDR1 is SGHTA, CDR2 FQGNSA, per germline. The CDR3, as DNA: TGTGCCAGCAGCTTAGCTTGGGGGAGCTCCTATAATTCACCCCTCCACTTT. Protein sequence: CASSLAWGSSYNSPLHF.

The gene calls are TRBV28 and TRBJ1-2; possibly TRBD1 for D (6 bases). Germline V lookup: CDR1 MDHEN, CDR2 SYDVKM. The CDR3 has 13 residues. V lost 5 bases to trimming and J lost 4 bases, with 11 bases between them. CDR3 DNA sequence: TGTGCCAGCAGTCTCGACAGGCTCTATGGCTACACCTTC. Encoded protein: CASSLDRLYGYTF.